This TCR beta chain is drawn from a study of regulatory T cells in long-lasting Graves disease. The authors built TCR beta libraries using iRepertoire HTBI primers and Arm-PCR of CDR3 regions. A single record per CDR3 protein comes from TCRdb applying MiXCR to the multiplex PCR reads. The sample records over 350,000 distinct CDR3 sequences, approximately 14% being singletons. This sample's time point: newly diagnosed GD, antithyroid drugs for less than 3 months. PBMC-extracted RNA yielded the TCR library. At least ten counts were recorded for this clonotype. Trimming removed 6 bases from V and 8 bases from J; junction bases left unmatched: 10. Germline loops: CDR1 MNHNS, CDR2 SASEGT. The CDR3 runs to 14 residues. These records were also assigned to another study, of T cells in Graves' hyperthyroidism and ophthalmopathy. From that second work: Patients between 18 and 65 years old had hyperthyroidism, newly diagnosed and lasting under 2 months. RT-PCR in the first round (using the HTBI primer set) targeted the TCR CDR3.

The chain joins TRBV6-1 to TRBJ1-2, with 9 bases fitting TRBD1. This TCR was recovered from a woman between 45 and 60 years old with Graves disease. The sequenced sample was peripheral blood mononuclear cells (PBMCs), obtained at new diagnosis, from a patient treated with antithyroid drugs. This chain's CDR3 is CASSSGTGPNGYTF. The CDR3 DNA sequence: TGTGCCAGCAGCTCCGGGACAGGGCCTAACGGCTACACCTTC.